Described below is a single T cell receptor beta chain sequence and its context. The source of the sample is a study of blood T cell repertoires in COVID-19. Here immunoSEQ multiplex PCR was the method, and the copy in TCRdb shows in-frame clones only, minus some. The sample has roughly 80,000 clones, approximately 91% seen once. This clonotype was obtained from a man aged 55 to 70 with acute or convalescent COVID-19. The specimen was peripheral blood.

Here the CDR3 DNA reads TGTGCCAGCAGCACAGGGACCCAAGGGGAGACCCAGTACTTC. Encoded protein: CASSTGTQGETQYF. The V gene is TRBV7-2, the J gene TRBJ2-5; D might be TRBD1 (6 bases). Deletions cut 5 bases from V and 5 bases from J, with 15 bases between. Germline V lookup: CDR1 SGHTA, CDR2 FQGNSA. The CDR3 sequence is 14 residues long.